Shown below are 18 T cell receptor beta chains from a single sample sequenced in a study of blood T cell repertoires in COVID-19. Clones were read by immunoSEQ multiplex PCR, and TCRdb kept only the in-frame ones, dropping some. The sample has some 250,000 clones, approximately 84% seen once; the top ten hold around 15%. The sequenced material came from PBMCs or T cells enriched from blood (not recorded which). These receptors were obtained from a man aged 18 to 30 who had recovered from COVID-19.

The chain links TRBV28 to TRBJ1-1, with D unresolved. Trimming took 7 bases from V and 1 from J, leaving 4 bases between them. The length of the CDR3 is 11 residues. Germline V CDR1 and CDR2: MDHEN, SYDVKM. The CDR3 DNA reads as TGTGCCAGCACCGGGAACACTGAAGCTTTCTTT. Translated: CASTGNTEAFF. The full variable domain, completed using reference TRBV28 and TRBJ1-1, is DVKVTQSSRYLVKRTGEKVFLECVQDMDHENMFWYRQDPGLGLRLIYFSYDVKMKEKGDIPEGYSVSREKKERFSLILESASTNQTSMYLCASTGNTEAFFGQGTRLTVV.

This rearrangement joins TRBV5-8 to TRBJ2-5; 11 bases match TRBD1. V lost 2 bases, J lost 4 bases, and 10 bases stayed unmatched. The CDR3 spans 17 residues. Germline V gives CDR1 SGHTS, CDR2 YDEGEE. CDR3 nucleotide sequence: TGTGCCAGCAGCTTCCTAACCTCCGGGACAGGGGGAGAGACCCAGTACTTC. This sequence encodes CASSFLTSGTGGETQYF.

CDR3 in DNA: TGTGCCAGTATAGAGCGGGACCACACCGGGGAGCTGTTTTTT. Translation gives CASIERDHTGELFF. The V gene is TRBV19, the J gene TRBJ2-2, with 7 bases matching TRBD2. The ends lost 7 bases at V and 3 bases at J; junction bases unmatched: 5. CDR1 and CDR2 from the germline V gene are LNHDA and SQIVND (reference sequence). The CDR3 contains 14 residues.

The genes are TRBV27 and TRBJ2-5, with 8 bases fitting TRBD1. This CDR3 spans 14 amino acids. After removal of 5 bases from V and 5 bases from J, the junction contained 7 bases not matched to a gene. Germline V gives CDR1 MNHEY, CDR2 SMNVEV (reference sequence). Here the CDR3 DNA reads TGTGCCAGCAGTATTCTCTACAGGGGGGAGACCCAGTACTTC. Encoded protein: CASSILYRGETQYF.

The CDR3, as DNA: TGCGCCAGCAGCCAAGATGGGGGGGGCCGGACAGATACGCAGTATTTT. It translates to CASSQDGGGRTDTQYF. V gene TRBV4-1 combines with J gene TRBJ2-3; TRBD2 might be the D (7 bases). Germline values: CDR1 MGHRA, CDR2 YSYEKL. The CDR3 has 16 amino acids. The V end was cut by 0 bases, the J end by 3 bases, with 13 bases between.

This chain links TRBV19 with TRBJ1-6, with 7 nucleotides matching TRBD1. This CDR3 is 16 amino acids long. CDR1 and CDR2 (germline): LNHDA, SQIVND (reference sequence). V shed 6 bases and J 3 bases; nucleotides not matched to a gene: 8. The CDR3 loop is CASRTSRDSYNSPLHF. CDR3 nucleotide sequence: TGTGCCAGTAGGACCAGCCGGGACAGCTATAATTCACCCCTCCACTTT.

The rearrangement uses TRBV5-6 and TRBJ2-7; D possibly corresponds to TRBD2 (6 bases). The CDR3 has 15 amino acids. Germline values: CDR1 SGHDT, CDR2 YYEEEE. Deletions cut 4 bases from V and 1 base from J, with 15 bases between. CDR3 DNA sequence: TGTGCCAGCAGCAAATACGGGACTGAGTCCTACGAGCAGTACTTC. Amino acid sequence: CASSKYGTESYEQYF.

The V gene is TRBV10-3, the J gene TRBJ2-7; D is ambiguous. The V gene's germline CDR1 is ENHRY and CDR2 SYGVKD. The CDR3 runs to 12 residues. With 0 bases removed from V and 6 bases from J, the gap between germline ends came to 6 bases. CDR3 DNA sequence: TGTGCCATCAGTGAGTCGCTGAGCGAGCAGTACTTC. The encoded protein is CAISESLSEQYF.

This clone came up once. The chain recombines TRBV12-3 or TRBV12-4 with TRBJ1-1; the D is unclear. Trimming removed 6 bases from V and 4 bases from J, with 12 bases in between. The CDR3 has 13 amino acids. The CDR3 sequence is CASRTDWGTEAFF. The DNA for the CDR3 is TGTGCCAGCAGGACGGACTGGGGCACTGAAGCTTTCTTT.

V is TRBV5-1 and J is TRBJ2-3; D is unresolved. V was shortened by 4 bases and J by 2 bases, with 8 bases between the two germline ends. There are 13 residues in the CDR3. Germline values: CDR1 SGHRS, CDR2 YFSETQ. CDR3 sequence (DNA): TGCGCCAGCAGCCCCCAGTCCACAGATACGCAGTATTTT. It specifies CASSPQSTDTQYF.

The CDR3 DNA reads as TGTGCCTGGACAGGGACAGCAACTAATGAAAAACTGTTTTTT. Translated: CAWTGTATNEKLFF. The chain employs TRBV30 and TRBJ1-4, with TRBD1 matching 7 bases. The CDR3 contains 14 residues. In germline, CDR1 is GTSNPN, CDR2 SVGIG (reference sequence). V was clipped by 4 bases and J by 0 bases; unmatched bases: 2.

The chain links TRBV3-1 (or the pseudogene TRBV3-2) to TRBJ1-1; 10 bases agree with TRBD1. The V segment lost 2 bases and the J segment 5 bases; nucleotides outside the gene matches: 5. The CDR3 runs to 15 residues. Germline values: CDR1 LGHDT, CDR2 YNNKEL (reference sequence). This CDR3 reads CASSQPTGGWTEAFF. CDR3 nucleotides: TGTGCCAGCAGCCAACCGACAGGGGGCTGGACTGAAGCTTTCTTT.

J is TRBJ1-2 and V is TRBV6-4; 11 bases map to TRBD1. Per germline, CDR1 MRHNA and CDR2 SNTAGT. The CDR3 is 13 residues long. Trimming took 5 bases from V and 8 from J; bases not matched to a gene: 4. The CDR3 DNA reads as TGTGCCAGCAGTCCGGGACAGGGGGTCGGCTACACCTTC. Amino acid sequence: CASSPGQGVGYTF.

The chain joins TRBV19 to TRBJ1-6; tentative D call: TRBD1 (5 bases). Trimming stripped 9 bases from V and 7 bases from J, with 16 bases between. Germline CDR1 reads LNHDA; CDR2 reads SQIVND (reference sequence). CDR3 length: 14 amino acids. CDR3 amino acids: CARSRRQRNSPLHF. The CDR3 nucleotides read TGTGCCAGAAGCCGACGACAGCGAAATTCACCCCTCCACTTT. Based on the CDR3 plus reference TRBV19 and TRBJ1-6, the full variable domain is DGGITQSPKYLFRKEGQNVTLSCEQNLNHDAMYWYRQDPGQGLRLIYYSQIVNDFQKGDIAEGYSVSREKKESFPLTVTSAQKNPTAFYLCARSRRQRNSPLHFGNGTRLTVT.

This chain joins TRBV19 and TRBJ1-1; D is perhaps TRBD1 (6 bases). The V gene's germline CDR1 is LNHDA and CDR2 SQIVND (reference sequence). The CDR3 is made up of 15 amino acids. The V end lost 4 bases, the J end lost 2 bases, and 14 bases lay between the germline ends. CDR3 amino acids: CASSTRTAPNTEAFF. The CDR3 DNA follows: TGTGCCAGTAGTACACGGACAGCGCCAAACACTGAAGCTTTCTTT.

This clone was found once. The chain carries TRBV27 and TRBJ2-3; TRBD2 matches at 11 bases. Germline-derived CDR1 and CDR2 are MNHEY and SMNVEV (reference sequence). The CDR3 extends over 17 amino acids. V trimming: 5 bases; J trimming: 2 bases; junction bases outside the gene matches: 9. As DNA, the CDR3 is TGTGCCAGCAGTACTCCACCGGGACTAGCGGACACAGATACGCAGTATTTT. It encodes CASSTPPGLADTDTQYF.

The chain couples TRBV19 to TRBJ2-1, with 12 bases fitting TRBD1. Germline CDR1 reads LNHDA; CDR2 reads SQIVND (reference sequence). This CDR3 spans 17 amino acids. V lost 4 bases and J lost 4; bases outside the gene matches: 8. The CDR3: CASSTSRDRGRYNEQFF. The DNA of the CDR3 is TGTGCCAGTAGTACGTCCCGGGACAGGGGGCGTTACAATGAGCAGTTCTTC.

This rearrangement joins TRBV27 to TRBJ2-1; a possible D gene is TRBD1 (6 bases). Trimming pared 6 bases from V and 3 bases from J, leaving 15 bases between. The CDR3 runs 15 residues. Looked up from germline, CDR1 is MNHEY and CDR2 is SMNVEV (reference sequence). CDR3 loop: CASSLQGNHYNEQFF. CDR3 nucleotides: TGTGCCAGCAGCTTGCAGGGGAACCACTACAATGAGCAGTTCTTC.